Listed below are T cell receptor beta chains from one sample, sequenced in a study of shared clonotypes between healthy human individuals. Measured with immunoSEQ multiplex PCR; TCRdb has only the in-frame clones, and not every one. The table has over a million clones, more than 95% seen once; the top ten hold about 1%. Sequencing used naive CD4+ T cells sorted from blood. These receptors were obtained from a man aged 25 to 45 in good health. CDR3s include the opening cysteine and the closing phenylalanine or tryptophan. The D gene is left open where the match is weak. Not every row has a clone size; where given, it reads once, few, many or a size class.

v_gene	j_gene	len	abundance	d_gene	CDR3nt	CDR3aa
TRBV25-1	TRBJ2-7	12	NA	NA	TGTGCCAGCAGTGAGGGACACTGGGAGCAGTACTTC	CASSEGHWEQYF
TRBV5-1	TRBJ1-4	15	NA	NA	TGCGCCAGCAGCATCGGGCCTGCAACTAATGAAAAACTGTTTTTT	CASSIGPATNEKLFF
TRBV13	TRBJ2-3	15	NA	TRBD2	TGTGCCAGCAGCTTCAGCGGGAGGGCCCTGAATACGCAGTATTTT	CASSFSGRALNTQYF
TRBV18	TRBJ2-3	15	NA	NA	TGTGCCAGCTCACTCCGAGGGGGAAGCACAGATACGCAGTATTTT	CASSLRGGSTDTQYF
TRBV5-1	TRBJ2-5	13	NA	NA	TGCGCCAGCAGCCCCTTCGCGGGAGAGACCCAGTACTTC	CASSPFAGETQYF
TRBV7-8	TRBJ2-2	15	NA	NA	TGTGCCAGCAGCCCCAAACAGGTTATCACCGGGGAGCTGTTTTTT	CASSPKQVITGELFF
TRBV19	TRBJ1-5	16	NA	NA	TGTGCCAGTAGTATAGTTTCCGGGCAACTTAATCAGCCCCAGCATTTT	CASSIVSGQLNQPQHF
TRBV5-4	TRBJ2-5	15	NA	NA	TGTGCCAGCAGCTTGGCGAAAGGGGCAGGAGAGACCCAGTACTTC	CASSLAKGAGETQYF
TRBV7-2	TRBJ2-2	16	NA	TRBD1	TGTGCCAGCAGCCCTGACAGGGTGTTTAGTACCGGGGAGCTGTTTTTT	CASSPDRVFSTGELFF
TRBV27	TRBJ2-1	16	NA	TRBD1	TGTGCCAGCAGTTCCATTCCGACAGGGGTGTACAATGAGCAGTTCTTC	CASSSIPTGVYNEQFF
TRBV5-1	TRBJ2-1	16	once	TRBD1	TGCGCCAGCAGCTTGGCGGGACAGAGCTCCTACAATGAGCAGTTCTTC	CASSLAGQSSYNEQFF
TRBV14	TRBJ2-1	15	NA	TRBD1	TGTGCCAGCAGCCACGCCGGGACAGGGATGAATGAGCAGTTCTTC	CASSHAGTGMNEQFF
TRBV10-3	TRBJ2-7	14	NA	NA	TGTGCCATCAGTTATAGGCCGTCTGACTACGAGCAGTACTTC	CAISYRPSDYEQYF
TRBV5-1	TRBJ2-7	14	NA	TRBD1	TGCGCCAGCAGCCAGGGGACAGACAGTTACGAGCAGTACTTC	CASSQGTDSYEQYF
TRBV27	TRBJ2-5	17	NA	TRBD2	TGTGCCAGCAGTCCTATTCGGTTAGCGGGGGACCAAGAGACCCAGTACTTC	CASSPIRLAGDQETQYF
TRBV29-1	TRBJ2-2	14	NA	NA	TGCAGCTATAACAGGGAGTTGAACACCGGGGAGCTGTTTTTT	CSYNRELNTGELFF
TRBV4-1	TRBJ2-5	17	NA	TRBD2	TGCGCCAGCAGCCAAGATCTTAGCGGGAGGGCCGTAAAGACCCAGTACTTC	CASSQDLSGRAVKTQYF